Listed below are T cell receptor beta chains from one sample, sequenced in a study of T cell clonotyping in hematopoietic cell transplantation. Generated by immunoSEQ multiplex PCR, the TCRdb table keeps only in-frame clones and is missing some. The sample carries about 9,000 clones, 86% recorded once. The input for sequencing was PBMCs, taken 180 days after allogeneic stem cell transplant. The source of these receptors is a human patient who had an allogeneic stem cell transplant, so the T cells may come from the graft donor. The donor label of this sample is uncertain. Some clones in this sample may be carry-over from other donors' samples. Each CDR3 is given with its conserved first and last residue. D genes are given only for firm matches. Clone size appears in some rows only: once, few, many, or a class for an expanded clone.

DNA	CDR3	length	V	J	size	D
TGTGCCAGCTCACCATACGGACAGGGTCTCTATGGCTACACCTTC	CASSPYGQGLYGYTF	15	TRBV18	TRBJ1-2	-	TRBD1
TGTGCCAGTAGTATTTGGGGGTGGACTTTCTTT	CASSIWGWTFF	11	TRBV19	TRBJ1-1	-	-
TGTGCCAGCAGTCCAACAGACAGGCCCTACGAGCAGTACTTC	CASSPTDRPYEQYF	14	TRBV6-6	TRBJ2-7	-	-
TGCGCCAGCAGCTTAGTCCGTGGCTCCTATGGCTACACCTTC	CASSLVRGSYGYTF	14	TRBV5-1	TRBJ1-2	-	-
TGTGCCTGGCGGGACAATACAATGTTATCCTACGAGCAGTACTTC	CAWRDNTMLSYEQYF	15	TRBV30	TRBJ2-7	-	-
TGTGCCAGCAGATCTCAGGACTCGAGGACCGGGGAGCTGTTTTTT	CASRSQDSRTGELFF	15	TRBV2	TRBJ2-2	-	-
TGTGCCAGCAGCTCCACAGGGGGCCTGAACACCGGGGAGCTGTTTTTT	CASSSTGGLNTGELFF	16	TRBV7-7	TRBJ2-2	-	TRBD1
TGTGCCAGCAGCCCCCAGGGTAGGGGCACTGAAGCTTTCTTT	CASSPQGRGTEAFF	14	TRBV9	TRBJ1-1	-	-
TGTGCCAGCAGCTTATTCCCGGCGAGCACAGATACGCAGTATTTT	CASSLFPASTDTQYF	15	TRBV7-2	TRBJ2-3	-	-
TGTGCCAGCAGTTTAGGGGGTCGGGACACTGAAGCTTTCTTT	CASSLGGRDTEAFF	14	TRBV28	TRBJ1-1	-	-
TGTGCCAGTACCGGTAGGGCAAATAGCAATCAGCCCCAGCATTTT	CASTGRANSNQPQHF	15	TRBV19	TRBJ1-5	-	-
TGTGCCAGCAGCTACCCCTTAGGGGGGGGGTTGAACACTGAAGCTTTCTTT	CASSYPLGGGLNTEAFF	17	TRBV7-2	TRBJ1-1	-	-
TGCGCCAGCAGTCCTCCGTTCACAGATACGCAGTATTTT	CASSPPFTDTQYF	13	TRBV4-3	TRBJ2-3	medium-sized	-
TGCGCCAGCAGCCAGCCGGGACAGTATAATTCACCCCTCCACTTT	CASSQPGQYNSPLHF	15	TRBV19	TRBJ1-6	-	TRBD1
TGTGCCAGCAGCCTCCAGGATGGAGAGGCGGATACGCAGTATTTT	CASSLQDGEADTQYF	15	TRBV6-5	TRBJ2-3	-	-
TGTGCCAGCAGTTTTGATTTGGTTGGCTACACCTTC	CASSFDLVGYTF	12	TRBV28	TRBJ1-2	-	-
TGTGCCAGCAACCGCTGGACTCCCGAAGAGACCCAGTACTTC	CASNRWTPEETQYF	14	TRBV7-8	TRBJ2-5	-	-
TGTGCCAGCAGCTTGGAAGGGGGCGAAAAACTGTTTTTT	CASSLEGGEKLFF	13	TRBV7-9	TRBJ1-4	-	TRBD1
TGTGCCTGGAGCCTATACGGGGGAGGGTTGAATGAAAAACTGTTTTTT	CAWSLYGGGLNEKLFF	16	TRBV30	TRBJ1-4	once	-
TGTGCCAGCAGCTCCCCGGGGAAGAGCAATCAGCCCCAGCATTTT	CASSSPGKSNQPQHF	15	TRBV7-9	TRBJ1-5	-	-
TGCGCCAGCAGTCGAACCAAAAAGGCCCCTGGCTCTGGAAACACCATATATTTT	CASSRTKKAPGSGNTIYF	18	TRBV23-1	TRBJ1-3	-	-
TGCGCCAGCAGCATAACGACAGGGGGCATGAACACTGAAGCTTTCTTT	CASSITTGGMNTEAFF	16	TRBV5-1	TRBJ1-1	-	TRBD1
TGTGCCAGCAGCTTAGGTGAAGGGGCCCATCAGCCCCAGCATTTT	CASSLGEGAHQPQHF	15	TRBV6-5	TRBJ1-5	-	-
TGTGCCAGCAGCTCGACATTTGCCATCCCAGATACGCAGTATTTT	CASSSTFAIPDTQYF	15	TRBV5-8	TRBJ2-3	-	-
TGTGCCAGCAGCAAAGAGTCAGGGGGCCTCCCTCTTGGGTACGAGCAGTACTTC	CASSKESGGLPLGYEQYF	18	TRBV21-1	TRBJ2-7	-	-
TGTGCCAGCTCACCTGGGACAGGGTACTATGGCTACACCTTC	CASSPGTGYYGYTF	14	TRBV18	TRBJ1-2	medium-sized	TRBD1
TGCGCCAGCAGCCCCGGGACAGTTGAAGCTTTCTTT	CASSPGTVEAFF	12	TRBV4-1	TRBJ1-1	-	TRBD1
TGTGCGGGCCGTCGGACAACTAACTATGGCTACACCTTC	CAGRRTTNYGYTF	13	TRBV30	TRBJ1-2	once	-
TGTGCCTGGAGTGTATCCGGGTGGGGGGGTGGCTACACCTTC	CAWSVSGWGGGYTF	14	TRBV30	TRBJ1-2	-	-
TGTGCCTGGAGAGGGACAGGACTACCCTACGAGCAGTACTTC	CAWRGTGLPYEQYF	14	TRBV30	TRBJ2-7	-	TRBD1
TGTGCCAGTAGTGAAACCGGGACAGAATTCTACGAGCAGTACTTC	CASSETGTEFYEQYF	15	TRBV19	TRBJ2-7	-	TRBD1
TGTGCCAGCAGTCCTTCAGGGGGCAATCAGCCCCAGCATTTT	CASSPSGGNQPQHF	14	TRBV7-9	TRBJ1-5	-	-
TGTGCCAGCAGCTCAGGGGGCTCTAATGAAAAACTGTTTTTT	CASSSGGSNEKLFF	14	TRBV7-7	TRBJ1-4	few	TRBD1
TGTGCCAGCAGCTTGGAGGGACAGAGGGGTGAAAAACTGTTTTTT	CASSLEGQRGEKLFF	15	TRBV5-4	TRBJ1-4	-	TRBD1
TGTGCCACGCAAGGGGACGGCATTTTTTCAAATCGGTATTTT	CATQGDGIFSNRYF	14	TRBV19	TRBJ1-3	-	-
TGTGCCAGCAGGGGACAGGGGACCTATGGCTACACCTTC	CASRGQGTYGYTF	13	TRBV5-8	TRBJ1-2	-	TRBD1
TGCGCCAGCAGCTTGGCCTACGAGCAGTACTTC	CASSLAYEQYF	11	TRBV5-1	TRBJ2-7	-	-
TGCAGCGTTGAAGAATCAGGGGGAAATCAGCCCCAGCATTTT	CSVEESGGNQPQHF	14	TRBV29-1	TRBJ1-5	-	TRBD1
TGTGCCAGCAGCTTAGGGTCAGGGGCCCTCTTCGCCTACGAGCAGTACTTC	CASSLGSGALFAYEQYF	17	TRBV7-8	TRBJ2-7	-	-
TGTGCCAGTAGCTGGACAGGCGCTTCCTACGAGCAGTACTTC	CASSWTGASYEQYF	14	TRBV19	TRBJ2-7	-	TRBD1
TGTGCCAGTAGTATTAAGGGGACAGGTCCAGCCTACGAGCAGTACTTC	CASSIKGTGPAYEQYF	16	TRBV19	TRBJ2-7	-	TRBD1
TGTGCCAGCAGCCCCGGACTAGCGGGGGGAAAGCAGTACTTC	CASSPGLAGGKQYF	14	TRBV7-2	TRBJ2-7	-	TRBD2
TGTGCCAGCAGCTTAGCGCTTCGGTCCTACGAGCAGTACTTC	CASSLALRSYEQYF	14	TRBV7-2	TRBJ2-7	-	-
TGTGCCAGCAGTTACGGACTAGCGGGGTTTAATGAGCAGTTCTTC	CASSYGLAGFNEQFF	15	TRBV6-5	TRBJ2-1	few	TRBD2
TGTGCCAGCATTCGGACATTTGAGCAGTTCTTC	CASIRTFEQFF	11	TRBV2	TRBJ2-1	-	-
TGCAGCGTTGTCAAGGGGGTGGGTCTGAACAATGAGCAGTTCTTC	CSVVKGVGLNNEQFF	15	TRBV29-1	TRBJ2-1	-	-
TGTGCCAGCAGCTCAAAGCATAATTCACCCCTCCACTTT	CASSSKHNSPLHF	13	TRBV7-7	TRBJ1-6	-	-
TGCAGCGTTGCCTCCGGGGACGTGAGCTCCTACAATGAGCAGTTCTTC	CSVASGDVSSYNEQFF	16	TRBV29-1	TRBJ2-1	-	-
TGCGCCAGCAGCTTATTAGCAGGGAGTGACACCGGGGAGCTGTTTTTT	CASSLLAGSDTGELFF	16	TRBV5-1	TRBJ2-2	-	-
TGTGCCTGGAGTACAGTGGAAGCCCTCCACTTT	CAWSTVEALHF	11	TRBV30	TRBJ1-6	-	-
TGTGCCAGCAGTTCCCCGGGACGGGGGATGGACGAGCAGTACTTC	CASSSPGRGMDEQYF	15	TRBV27	TRBJ2-7	-	-
TGTGCCAGCAGCCCCAGCAGGGGGACAATCTACGAGCAGTACTTC	CASSPSRGTIYEQYF	15	TRBV7-6	TRBJ2-7	-	TRBD1
TGTGCCAGCAGCTTAGCTTGGGGGGAAGCTTTCTTT	CASSLAWGEAFF	12	TRBV7-2	TRBJ1-1	-	-
TGTGCCAGCAGCGTAGATCTAGCTCGCGAGCAGTACTTC	CASSVDLAREQYF	13	TRBV9	TRBJ2-7	-	-
TGTGCCAGCAGTTATTCTCGGTTAGGGAACACCATATATTTT	CASSYSRLGNTIYF	14	TRBV6-5	TRBJ1-3	-	-
TGTGCCAGCAGCCGGGACCGAGGGACTAGAAACGAGCAGTACTTC	CASSRDRGTRNEQYF	15	TRBV11-3	TRBJ2-7	-	TRBD2
TGCGCCAGCAGCCAGTATTTAAATCAGCCCCAGCATTTT	CASSQYLNQPQHF	13	TRBV4-3	TRBJ1-5	-	-
TGTGCCAGCAGCTTGACGGAGGGACAGCCCCAGCATTTT	CASSLTEGQPQHF	13	TRBV5-6	TRBJ1-5	-	-
TGTGCCATCAGTGAACAGGGTAATGAAAAACTGTTTTTT	CAISEQGNEKLFF	13	TRBV10-3	TRBJ1-4	-	-
TGTGCCAGCAGCTTAGATTTAGGGAGGGATACGCAGTATTTT	CASSLDLGRDTQYF	14	TRBV11-2	TRBJ2-3	-	-